A selection of T cell receptor beta chains follows, all from one sample in a study of blood T cell repertoires in COVID-19. Libraries were prepared by immunoSEQ multiplex PCR; TCRdb keeps only in-frame clonotypes and omits some of them. Among around 260,000 clones listed, around nine tenths were seen once. The sample was peripheral blood. Source of these receptors: a woman aged 60 to 75 with COVID-19, enrolled during active disease. CDR3s include the opening cysteine and the closing phenylalanine or tryptophan. The order of the fields is V gene, J gene, clone size, CDR3 protein. A row's size may be missing; if present it is once, few, many or a size class.

>TRBV5-1|TRBJ1-1|few
CASSAGTVNTEAFF
>TRBV15|TRBJ1-5|-
CATSRDYRGAGNQPQHF
>TRBV19|TRBJ1-5|-
CASSIGGGDLPRHF
>TRBV27|TRBJ1-5|-
CASSLWAQGLGSNQPQHF
>TRBV27|TRBJ2-6|-
CASSWRQGLSGANVLTF
>TRBV18|TRBJ1-4|-
CASSPQGREEKLFF
>TRBV9|TRBJ2-3|-
CASSGRETSGRAGWDTQYF
>TRBV5-1|TRBJ2-3|-
CASSGTGTSSAYTQYF
>TRBV4-3|TRBJ1-2|-
CASSQDPGQGTGYTF
>TRBV11-3|TRBJ2-3|-
CASSPPGGDTQYF
>TRBV6-5|TRBJ2-7|-
CASRSSGRDEQYF
>TRBV18|TRBJ2-5|once
CASSPVRGETQYF
>TRBV6-6|TRBJ1-1|-
CASSYGGMNTEAFF
>TRBV18|TRBJ2-7|-
CASSPPGIPTPELQGAITCEQYF
>TRBV10-2|TRBJ1-5|-
CASTTGLDQPQHF
>TRBV19|TRBJ2-3|-
CASSPRGFSTDTQYF
>TRBV5-1|TRBJ2-5|-
CASRHTGTVEEPETQYF
>TRBV7-2|TRBJ2-3|-
CASSFGVGGSDTQYF
>TRBV28|TRBJ2-7|-
CASSLQGPYEQYF
>TRBV5-8|TRBJ2-1|-
CASSWGGTLYNEQFF
>TRBV5-1|TRBJ2-1|-
CASRMTGTSYNEQFF
>TRBV30|TRBJ2-1|-
CAWNYPGLASSYNEQFF
>TRBV5-4|TRBJ1-2|-
CASSVAGIPGYTF
>TRBV30|TRBJ1-1|-
CAWSRGMNTEAFF
>TRBV27|TRBJ2-7|-
CASSILPLPGQQDYEQYF
>TRBV19|TRBJ1-2|-
CASSETPGVWGYTF
>TRBV11-3|TRBJ2-3|-
CASSPTGSDTQYF
>TRBV18|TRBJ2-1|-
CASSPDRTTCVF
>TRBV29-1|TRBJ2-7|-
CSVAPQGQGLAQYF
>TRBV9|TRBJ1-2|-
CASSPDPQGRGYTF
>TRBV19|TRBJ1-2|-
CASTRDRGLYGYTF
>TRBV4-1|TRBJ2-7|-
CASSQEGGFYEQYF
>TRBV7-9|TRBJ2-3|once
CASSLGQGGTDTQYF
>TRBV5-4|TRBJ2-7|-
CASSLGGYGERGEQYF
>TRBV5-5|TRBJ2-3|-
CASSLQGTDTQYF
>TRBV5-6|TRBJ1-5|-
CASSYAGTANQPQHF
>TRBV29-1|TRBJ2-7|-
CSVAGLGYEQYF
>TRBV6-4|TRBJ1-6|-
CASSDTGNSPLHF
>TRBV28|TRBJ1-2|-
CASSPPDREDGYTF
>TRBV6-1|TRBJ2-1|-
CASSGLAGAGGYNEQFF
>TRBV28|TRBJ1-5|-
CASSLGDRLNQPQHF
>TRBV5-1|TRBJ1-2|-
CASSLEGVANYGYTF
>TRBV5-6|TRBJ2-7|-
CASSLPKTGRYEQYF
>TRBV19|TRBJ1-4|-
CASSIGRRDNEKLFF
>TRBV5-1|TRBJ1-1|-
CASSSLTGDTEAFF
>TRBV5-1|TRBJ2-1|-
CASSRDRANEQFF
>TRBV6-4|TRBJ1-1|-
CARQQGDKNTEAFF
>TRBV7-2|TRBJ2-7|few
CASSLGGISYEQYF
>TRBV28|TRBJ2-1|-
CASSPQELGYNEQFF